The sequence of this T cell receptor beta chain was determined in a study of T cell responses to AZD1222 COVID-19 vaccine (dated by TCRdb to the early 2020s). For context, the study as a whole: AZD1222 recipients with second doses at about 4 weeks or about 12 weeks were pooled, because spike-specific TCR depth and breadth did not differ between schedules. TCR sequencing covered fewer than 250 trial participants: 200 to 220 given two doses of AZD1222 and 26 given two doses of MenACWY control vaccine. Trial participants were enrolled by age into subgroups of 18-55, 56-69 and 70-plus years, and around 150, 28 and 57 TCR-sequenced participants, respectively, were included in these subgroups.

Summary of the overall study and its limitations: A significant rise in spike-specific TCR breadth and depth was observed after two AZD1222 doses relative to day 0 and relative to MenACWY recipients. Vaccine-associated CD4 TCRs spanned the whole spike protein, with dominant responses in regions 160-218 and 743-854. Reportedly, almost half of the unique spike-specific TCRs recognized epitopes lying outside the regions that are mutated in the B.1.351 and B.1.1.7 variants. Conclusions about previously exposed vaccinees were limited because only a handful of AZD1222 recipients were SARS-CoV-2 seropositive at baseline. Because no day 14 peak-response samples were available, repertoires were characterized only after the peak T cell response. The 56-69-year group was small, and its depth increase did not reach significance, likely because of low power. Participants were mostly white British and included more females than males, and it was suggested by the authors that clonal diversity may have been underestimated.

From the cysteine up to the phenylalanine, the CDR3 has a length of 14 residues. The kept DNA is CDR3 alone, 42 bases in frame from the first base. The germline V gene sets CDR1 to SGHRS and CDR2 to YFSETQ. V loses 3 bases of germline sequence and J loses 4 bases, and the interval between the two ends is 13 bases. The CDR3 regions of human TCRbeta chains were subjected to immunosequencing. The original pipeline was this. TCRs in the repertoires were matched against a reference library of SARS-CoV-2-specific TCRs that had been generated with the MIRA antigen-specificity platform. Breadth was defined as the fraction of unique TCRs that were SARS-CoV-2-associated, and depth was defined as the fraction of total T cells that were SARS-CoV-2-associated. Using the MIRA data, each spike-specific TCR was assigned both to the spike region to which the TCR was reactive and to a CD4 or CD8 class. Log10-transformed breadth and depth values were compared by one-way ANOVA with Sidak's multiple comparisons tests. Drawn from immuneACCESS, this table holds only the in-frame rearrangements with V and J called that TCRdb kept. Clones are partly lost; checked studies trace under half to an unresolved V gene and leave the rest unexplained. V, J and clone size are taken as reported in that table, and D and trimming were inferred from the DNA itself. This sample holds about 100,000 clones; approximately 87% were observed only once. The ten largest clones add up to around a sixth of the sample.

The time point label, read with the paper, signifies: baseline before first vaccination. The vaccinee samples were drawn from two UK trials, COV001 and COV002, one of which was a single-blind randomized controlled phase 2/3 trial testing AZD1222 (ChAdOx1 nCoV-19) in healthy adults. Trial participant PBMC samples were collected at day 0 and day 28 after the second dose for TCRbeta chain sequencing. There are a few counts of this clone. Its cognate antigen has yet to be identified. No clone much larger than this one lies a single base away; base qualities are absent. The sequence joins TRBV5-1 to TRBJ1-2; the D gene is unclear. Sequenced material: peripheral blood, taken on day 0 of AZD1222 vaccination. This clonotype was obtained from an adult in good health. The CDR3 protein sequence reads: CASSSEGSTYGYTF. The nucleotide sequence reads TGCGCCAGCAGCTCTGAGGGCTCGACCTATGGCTACACCTTC.